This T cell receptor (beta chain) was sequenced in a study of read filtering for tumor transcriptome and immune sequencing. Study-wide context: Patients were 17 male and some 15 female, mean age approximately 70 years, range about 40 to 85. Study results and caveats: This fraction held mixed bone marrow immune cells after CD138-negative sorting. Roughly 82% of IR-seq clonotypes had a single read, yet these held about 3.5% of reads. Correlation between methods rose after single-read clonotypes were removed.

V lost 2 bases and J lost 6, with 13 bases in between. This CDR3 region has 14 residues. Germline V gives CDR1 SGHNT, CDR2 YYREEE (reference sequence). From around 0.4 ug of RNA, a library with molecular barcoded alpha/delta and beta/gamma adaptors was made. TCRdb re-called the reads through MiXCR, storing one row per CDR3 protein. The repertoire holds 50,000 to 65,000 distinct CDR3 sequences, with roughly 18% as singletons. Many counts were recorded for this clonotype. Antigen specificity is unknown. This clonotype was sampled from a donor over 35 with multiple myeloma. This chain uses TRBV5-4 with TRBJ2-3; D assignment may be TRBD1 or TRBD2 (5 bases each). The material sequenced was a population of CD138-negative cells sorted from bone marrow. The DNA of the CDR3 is TGTGCCAGCAGCTTCGGGGCTAAACCGGATACGCAGTATTTT. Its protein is CASSFGAKPDTQYF.